This T cell receptor beta chain emerged from a study of CD8 T cells in Susac syndrome. Random hexamers served to reverse transcribe roughly 0.45 to 1 ug RNA. immunoSEQ multiplex PCR amplified TCR beta CDR3 across 54 Vbeta, 13 Jbeta. Each CDR3 protein gets one entry after TCRdb re-called the immunoSEQ multiplex PCR reads with MiXCR. The table lists 65,000 to 80,000 distinct CDR3 sequences, 90% to 95% of them singletons. It was negative isolation that provided the CD8+ and CD4+ T cells, whereas TEMRA cells were enriched by FACS. V dropped 8 bases and J dropped 0; count of bases not matched to a gene: 4. The CDR3 contains 14 residues. Germline CDR1 and CDR2: LGHNA and YSLEER.

The sample taken for sequencing was CD8+ T cells from PBMCs. This chain connects TRBV4-3 to TRBJ2-1; 7 bases agree with TRBD2. This clonotype was obtained from a human donor with multiple sclerosis. CDR3 sequence: CASGRDYSYNEQFF. DNA of the CDR3: TGCGCCAGCGGACGGGACTACTCCTACAATGAGCAGTTCTTC.